The clone carrying this TCR beta chain has a handful of counts. Every cDNA TCR molecule received its own unique molecular identifier. TCRdb reprocessed the 5' RACE reads with MiXCR, giving one entry per CDR3 protein. The sample consists of 7,000 to 10,000 distinct CDR3 sequences, less than 20% of them appearing once. This sample was included in a study of spatial heterogeneity in lung cancer. Turning to the study itself: A consistent excess of beta-chain over alpha-chain sequences was detected.

Time point described: sample taken at primary tumor resection. The donors, around 72 patients with untreated early-stage non-small cell lung cancer, provided the samples. Unsorted samples of tumor, nontumor lung or frozen PBMC had their whole RNA sequenced. V was pared by 3 bases and J by 3 bases, with 11 bases of the junction left unmatched. The CDR3 is made up of 19 amino acids. Germline values: CDR1 LGHDT, CDR2 YNNKEL (reference sequence). This sample comprised normal lung tissue next to the tumor, obtained at surgery. The chain combines TRBV3-1 with TRBJ2-3, with 14 bases matching TRBD2. This sequence originates from a male donor with early-stage non-small cell lung cancer. CDR3: CASSHAGTSGSPATDTQYF. CDR3 in DNA: TGTGCCAGCAGCCACGCCGGGACTAGCGGGAGCCCTGCGACAGATACGCAGTATTTT.